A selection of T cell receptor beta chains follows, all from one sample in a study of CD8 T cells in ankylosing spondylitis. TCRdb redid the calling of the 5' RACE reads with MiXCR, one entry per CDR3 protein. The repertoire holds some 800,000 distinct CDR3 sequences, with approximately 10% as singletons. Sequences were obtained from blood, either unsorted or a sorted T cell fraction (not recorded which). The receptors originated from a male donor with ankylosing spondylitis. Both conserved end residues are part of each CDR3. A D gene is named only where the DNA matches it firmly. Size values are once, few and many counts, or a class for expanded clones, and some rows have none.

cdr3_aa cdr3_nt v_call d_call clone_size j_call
CASSYRGGLRGGEQFF TGTGCCAGCAGCTACCGAGGGGGCCTCAGGGGAGGTGAGCAGTTCTTC TRBV7-9 - - TRBJ2-1
CSAREAGGIYEQYF TGCAGTGCTAGAGAAGCGGGAGGAATCTACGAGCAGTACTTC TRBV20-1 TRBD2 few TRBJ2-7
CASSPLATSTDTQYF TGTGCCAGCTCACCACTAGCGACGAGCACAGATACGCAGTATTTT TRBV18 - many TRBJ2-3
CASSQATSEGDTQYF TGTGCCAGCAGCCAAGCGACTAGCGAGGGAGATACGCAGTATTTT TRBV4-2 TRBD2 few TRBJ2-3
CSVRQGARDTQYF TGCAGCGTCCGACAGGGGGCACGAGATACGCAGTATTTT TRBV29-1 TRBD1 many TRBJ2-3
CASSVTLNTEAFF TGTGCCAGCAGTGTGACACTGAACACTGAAGCTTTCTTT TRBV28 - - TRBJ1-1
CASSTQTGGEQYF TGTGCTAGCAGCACCCAGACAGGGGGCGAGCAGTACTTC TRBV7-7 TRBD1 few TRBJ2-7
CASSVGLAGGLDTQYF TGTGCCAGCAGCGTAGGACTAGCGGGAGGGTTAGATACGCAGTATTTT TRBV9 TRBD2 few TRBJ2-3
CSAKGPLQEKLFF TGCAGTGCTAAGGGGCCCCTCCAGGAAAAACTGTTTTTT TRBV20-1 - - TRBJ1-4
CASSGGAGESYEQYF TGTGCCAGCAGCGGTGGAGCAGGGGAGTCCTACGAGCAGTACTTC TRBV9 - - TRBJ2-7
CASSEAGFSGNTIYF TGTGCCAGCAGTGAAGCAGGATTCTCTGGAAACACCATATATTTT TRBV25-1 - - TRBJ1-3
CAISEPGQGKISYEQYF TGTGCCATCAGTGAGCCGGGACAGGGGAAAATATCCTACGAGCAGTACTTC TRBV10-3 TRBD1 few TRBJ2-7
CASSSRAGTGVSNQPQHF TGTGCCAGCAGCTCCCGAGCCGGGACAGGGGTTAGCAATCAGCCCCAGCATTTT TRBV7-8 TRBD1 few TRBJ1-5
CASSYSGHEGNIQYF TGTGCCAGCAGTTACTCGGGGCATGAGGGAAACATTCAGTACTTC TRBV6-5 - many TRBJ2-4
CASSAGGHYGYTF TGTGCCAGCAGCGCGGGGGGGCACTATGGCTACACCTTC TRBV7-2 - few TRBJ1-2
CASMDRGSGNTIYF TGTGCCAGCATGGACAGGGGCTCTGGAAACACCATATATTTT TRBV6-1 TRBD1 few TRBJ1-3
CSAPRDYLTNEQFF TGCAGTGCCCCCCGGGACTACCTTACCAATGAGCAGTTCTTC TRBV20-1 TRBD2 many TRBJ2-1
CATSRRQGFHEQYF TGTGCCACCAGCAGGAGACAGGGATTCCACGAGCAGTACTTC TRBV15 TRBD1 - TRBJ2-7